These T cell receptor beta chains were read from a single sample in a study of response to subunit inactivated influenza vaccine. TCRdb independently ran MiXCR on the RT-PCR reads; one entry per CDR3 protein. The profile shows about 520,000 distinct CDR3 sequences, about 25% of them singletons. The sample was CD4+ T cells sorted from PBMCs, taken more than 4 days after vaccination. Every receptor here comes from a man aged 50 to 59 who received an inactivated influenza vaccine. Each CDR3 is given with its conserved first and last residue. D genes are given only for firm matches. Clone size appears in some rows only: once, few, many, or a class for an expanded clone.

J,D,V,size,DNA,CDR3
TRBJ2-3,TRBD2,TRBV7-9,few,TGTGCCAGCAGCCCCGGGACTAGTTTCTCTGATACGCAGTATTTT,CASSPGTSFSDTQYF
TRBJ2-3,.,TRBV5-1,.,TGCGCCAGCAGCTCACCACGTCTAAGACCGGGACAAACATCAGATACGCAGTATTTT,CASSSPRLRPGQTSDTQYF
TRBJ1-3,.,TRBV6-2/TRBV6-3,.,TGTGCCAGCAATATGGACTCTGGAAACACCATATATTTT,CASNMDSGNTIYF
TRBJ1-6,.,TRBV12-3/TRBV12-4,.,TGTGCCAGCAGTCTTGCCGGAGGTTCACCCCTCCACTTT,CASSLAGGSPLHF
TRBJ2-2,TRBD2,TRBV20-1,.,TGCAGTGCCCCGACCCCAGCTAGCGGAACCGGGGAGCTGTTTTTT,CSAPTPASGTGELFF
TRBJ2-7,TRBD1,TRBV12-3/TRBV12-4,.,TGTGCCAGCAGTATCGGACAGGGGGCGAACGGCGAGCAGTACTTC,CASSIGQGANGEQYF
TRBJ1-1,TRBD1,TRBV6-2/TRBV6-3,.,TGTGCCAGCAGTGCCGTACAGGGGATAACTGAAGCTTTCTTT,CASSAVQGITEAFF
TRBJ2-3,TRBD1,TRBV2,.,TGTGCCAGCAGTGCACAGGGGTCCACAGATACGCAGTATTTT,CASSAQGSTDTQYF
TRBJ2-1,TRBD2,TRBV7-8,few,TGTGCCAGCAGCTTTCGACTAGCGGGAGGCTCAGAGCAGTTCTTC,CASSFRLAGGSEQFF
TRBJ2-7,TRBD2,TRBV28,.,TGTGCCAGCAGTTTAACGGGAGGGCCTTCCGAGCAGTACTTC,CASSLTGGPSEQYF
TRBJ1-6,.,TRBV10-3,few,TGTGCCATCAGAATACAGTTAGATTCACCCCTCCACTTT,CAIRIQLDSPLHF
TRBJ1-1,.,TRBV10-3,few,TGTGCCATCAGTGTGGGAGTGAACACTGAAGCTTTCTTT,CAISVGVNTEAFF
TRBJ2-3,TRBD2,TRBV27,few,TGTGCCAGCAGCAGTCGACTAGCGGGAGAAGTAGATACGCAGTATTTT,CASSSRLAGEVDTQYF
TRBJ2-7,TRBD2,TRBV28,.,TGTGCCAGCAGCGGGCTAGCGGGAGTTATAGGGCAGTACTTC,CASSGLAGVIGQYF
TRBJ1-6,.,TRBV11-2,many,TGTGCCAGCAGCATCCTGACATCCTATAATTCACCCCTCCACTTT,CASSILTSYNSPLHF
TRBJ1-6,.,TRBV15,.,TGTGCCACCAGAGCTGGCCAGGGAGGAAATTCACCCCTCCACTTT,CATRAGQGGNSPLHF
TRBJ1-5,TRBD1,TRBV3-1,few,TGTGCCAGCAGCCAAGGAGCAGGGGGCGAGCAGCCCCAGCATTTT,CASSQGAGGEQPQHF
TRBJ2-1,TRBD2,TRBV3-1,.,TGTGCCAGCAGCCAAGACGGAGGAACTAGCGGGAGATGGAATGAGCAGTTCTTC,CASSQDGGTSGRWNEQFF
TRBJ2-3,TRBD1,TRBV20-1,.,TGCAGTGCGACCGACAGGGCATGGACAGATACGCAGTATTTT,CSATDRAWTDTQYF
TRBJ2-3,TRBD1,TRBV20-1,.,TGCAGTGCTTTCGATGGACAGGGGGGCACAGATACGCAGTATTTT,CSAFDGQGGTDTQYF
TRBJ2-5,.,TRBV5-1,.,TGCGCCAGCAGCTTGGGGGTTGAAGAGACCCAGTACTTC,CASSLGVEETQYF
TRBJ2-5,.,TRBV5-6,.,TGTGCCAGCAGCTTGGTTAGTCACCAAGAGACCCAGTACTTC,CASSLVSHQETQYF
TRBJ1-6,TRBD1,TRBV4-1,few,TGCGCCAGCAGCCAAGCCACGATGACAGGGAATTCACCCCTCCACTTT,CASSQATMTGNSPLHF
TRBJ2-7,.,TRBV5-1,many,TGCGCCAGCAGCTTGGAGACAGGCTACGAGCAGTACTTC,CASSLETGYEQYF
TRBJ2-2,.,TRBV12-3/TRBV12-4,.,TGTGCCAGCAGTTTAGCGACGGTCGGGGAGCTGTTTTTT,CASSLATVGELFF
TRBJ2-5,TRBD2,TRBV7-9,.,TGTGCCAGCAGCTTTCCTAGCGGGAGGGCCGGGGAGACCCAGTACTTC,CASSFPSGRAGETQYF
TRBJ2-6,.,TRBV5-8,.,TGTGCCAGCAGCCCGGGACTCTCCGCTGGGGCCAACGTCCTGACTTTC,CASSPGLSAGANVLTF